This TCR beta chain was identified in a study of blood T cell repertoires in COVID-19. About the research overall: The United States, Italy and Spain provided the acute and convalescent COVID-19 samples. Sample material is recorded as cDNA or gDNA derived from T cells, B-cell-depleted T cells, or PBMCs.

The CDR3 contains 15 residues. Trimming took 5 bases from V and 8 from J; bases not matched to a gene: 10. Looked up from germline, CDR1 is SGHRS and CDR2 is YFSETQ. Authors' processing steps: Nucleated cell counts were estimated from reference gene primer amplification. Profiled with immunoSEQ multiplex PCR; TCRdb holds only in-frame clones, not every one. The V and J calls and clone size are taken from that table; D and trimming were inferred from the DNA. The profile covers 85,000 to 90,000 clones, with 65% to 80% appearing a single time and around 10% taken by the ten largest. Specimen: peripheral blood. The chain recombines TRBV5-1 with TRBJ1-6; 7 nucleotides match TRBD1. The receptor's source is a man in his 70s with acute or convalescent COVID-19. CDR3 DNA sequence: TGCGCCAGCAGGGAACAGGGGAAGGTCGATTCACCCCTCCACTTT. This translates into CASREQGKVDSPLHF.